The rows below give T cell receptor beta chains drawn from one sample of a study of blood T cell repertoires in COVID-19. Clones were read by immunoSEQ multiplex PCR, and TCRdb kept only the in-frame ones, dropping some. Here the sample spans 32,000 or so clones, approximately 86% being singletons. The sample taken for sequencing was peripheral blood. The receptors were gathered from a man in his fifties or sixties with active or convalescent COVID-19. CDR3s include the opening cysteine and the closing phenylalanine or tryptophan. Fields, in order: J gene, V gene, D gene, clone size, CDR3 protein, CDR3 DNA. The D gene is left open where the match is weak. Size is stated for part of the rows, as once, few or many counts, or as a class when the clone is expanded.

j_call: TRBJ2-6
v_call: TRBV30
d_call: TRBD1
clone_size: NA
cdr3_aa: CAWSVKWTGSSGANVLTF
cdr3_nt: TGTGCCTGGAGTGTAAAGTGGACAGGGTCCTCTGGGGCCAACGTCCTGACTTTC

j_call: TRBJ1-3
v_call: TRBV27
d_call: TRBD1
clone_size: NA
cdr3_aa: CASRAGTAWPGNTIYF
cdr3_nt: TGTGCCAGCAGAGCCGGGACAGCCTGGCCGGGAAACACCATATATTTT

j_call: TRBJ1-4
v_call: TRBV7-7
d_call: NA
clone_size: NA
cdr3_aa: CASSLGTGATNEKLFF
cdr3_nt: TGTGCTAGCAGCTTAGGAACGGGAGCAACTAATGAAAAACTGTTTTTT

j_call: TRBJ2-1
v_call: TRBV10-3
d_call: TRBD2
clone_size: NA
cdr3_aa: CAIQRREGYNEQFF
cdr3_nt: TGTGCCATTCAAAGGCGGGAGGGATACAATGAGCAGTTCTTC

j_call: TRBJ2-3
v_call: TRBV21-1
d_call: NA
clone_size: NA
cdr3_aa: CASSHRRAGWARNTDTQYF
cdr3_nt: TGTGCCAGCAGTCATAGGAGGGCAGGGTGGGCAAGGAACACAGATACGCAGTATTTT

j_call: TRBJ1-2
v_call: TRBV5-1
d_call: NA
clone_size: NA
cdr3_aa: CASSPDRNRYGYTF
cdr3_nt: TGCGCCAGCAGCCCAGACAGAAACCGCTATGGCTACACCTTC

j_call: TRBJ2-1
v_call: TRBV27
d_call: NA
clone_size: NA
cdr3_aa: CASSPRSGPFHNEQFF
cdr3_nt: TGTGCCAGCTCACCTCGAAGCGGACCCTTCCACAATGAGCAGTTCTTC

j_call: TRBJ1-3
v_call: TRBV5-1
d_call: TRBD1
clone_size: NA
cdr3_aa: CASSPDRAGSGNTIYF
cdr3_nt: TGCGCCAGCAGCCCGGACAGGGCGGGATCTGGAAACACCATATATTTT

j_call: TRBJ2-7
v_call: TRBV13
d_call: NA
clone_size: NA
cdr3_aa: CASSTWSSYEQYF
cdr3_nt: TGTGCCAGCAGCACGTGGAGCTCCTACGAGCAGTACTTC

j_call: TRBJ2-3
v_call: TRBV4-3
d_call: TRBD2
clone_size: NA
cdr3_aa: CASSQDWWGTSGGTDTQYF
cdr3_nt: TGCGCCAGCAGCCAAGATTGGTGGGGGACTAGCGGAGGCACAGATACGCAGTATTTT

j_call: TRBJ2-1
v_call: TRBV20-1
d_call: NA
clone_size: NA
cdr3_aa: CSLEIYNEQFF
cdr3_nt: TGCAGCCTAGAAATTTACAATGAGCAGTTCTTC

j_call: TRBJ2-1
v_call: TRBV4-2
d_call: TRBD2
clone_size: once
cdr3_aa: CASSQDRAGGPYNEQFF
cdr3_nt: TGTGCCAGCAGCCAAGATCGAGCGGGAGGCCCATACAATGAGCAGTTCTTC

j_call: TRBJ2-1
v_call: TRBV7-3
d_call: TRBD1
clone_size: NA
cdr3_aa: CASSPQTGMYNEQFF
cdr3_nt: TGTGCCAGCAGCCCACAGACAGGGATGTACAATGAGCAGTTCTTC

j_call: TRBJ1-2
v_call: TRBV4-2
d_call: TRBD1
clone_size: NA
cdr3_aa: CASSQSTGDNYGYTF
cdr3_nt: TGTGCCAGCAGCCAATCTACAGGGGATAACTATGGCTACACCTTC

j_call: TRBJ2-6
v_call: TRBV11-2
d_call: NA
clone_size: NA
cdr3_aa: CASSLRRGANVLTF
cdr3_nt: TGTGCCAGCAGCCTAAGGCGGGGGGCCAACGTCCTGACTTTC

j_call: TRBJ2-1
v_call: TRBV9
d_call: TRBD2
clone_size: NA
cdr3_aa: CASSVGLASLEQFF
cdr3_nt: TGTGCCAGCAGCGTAGGACTAGCAAGTCTAGAGCAGTTCTTC

j_call: TRBJ2-3
v_call: TRBV28
d_call: NA
clone_size: NA
cdr3_aa: CASGWTRMSKSTDTQYF
cdr3_nt: TGTGCCAGCGGTTGGACAAGGATGTCCAAGAGCACAGATACGCAGTATTTT

j_call: TRBJ1-5
v_call: TRBV6-2/TRBV6-3
d_call: NA
clone_size: NA
cdr3_aa: CASSYGPLGGARQPQHF
cdr3_nt: TGTGCCAGCAGTTATGGGCCCTTGGGGGGGGCCCGGCAGCCCCAGCATTTT

j_call: TRBJ1-6
v_call: TRBV18
d_call: NA
clone_size: NA
cdr3_aa: CASSPFAHPSSPLHF
cdr3_nt: TGTGCCAGCTCACCATTTGCTCACCCGAGCTCACCCCTCCACTTT

j_call: TRBJ2-7
v_call: TRBV13
d_call: NA
clone_size: NA
cdr3_aa: CASSLVGGGVSSYEQYF
cdr3_nt: TGTGCCAGCAGCTTAGTTGGCGGCGGGGTCAGCTCCTACGAGCAGTACTTC

j_call: TRBJ2-2
v_call: TRBV2
d_call: NA
clone_size: NA
cdr3_aa: CASSEAWARHTGELFF
cdr3_nt: TGTGCCAGCAGTGAAGCGTGGGCCAGACACACCGGGGAGCTGTTTTTT

j_call: TRBJ2-5
v_call: TRBV5-1
d_call: NA
clone_size: NA
cdr3_aa: CASSLVNYGQETQYF
cdr3_nt: TGCGCCAGCAGCTTGGTGAACTATGGGCAAGAGACCCAGTACTTC

j_call: TRBJ2-1
v_call: TRBV7-8
d_call: NA
clone_size: NA
cdr3_aa: CASLVGYEQFF
cdr3_nt: TGTGCCAGCCTTGTGGGCTATGAGCAGTTCTTC

j_call: TRBJ1-1
v_call: TRBV20-1
d_call: TRBD1
clone_size: NA
cdr3_aa: CSASPRDRGRGFNTEAFF
cdr3_nt: TGCAGTGCTAGTCCCCGGGACAGGGGGCGAGGTTTCAACACTGAAGCTTTCTTT

j_call: TRBJ2-5
v_call: TRBV28
d_call: TRBD1
clone_size: NA
cdr3_aa: CASRRGPRETQYF
cdr3_nt: TGTGCCAGCAGAAGGGGGCCGCGGGAGACCCAGTACTTC

j_call: TRBJ2-2
v_call: TRBV5-5
d_call: NA
clone_size: NA
cdr3_aa: CASSLTGGERAGELFF
cdr3_nt: TGTGCCAGCAGCTTAACAGGGGGGGAGAGAGCCGGGGAGCTGTTTTTT

j_call: TRBJ2-2
v_call: TRBV24-1
d_call: TRBD1
clone_size: NA
cdr3_aa: CATSDPRTGSNTGELFF
cdr3_nt: TGTGCCACCAGTGACCCACGGACAGGCTCGAACACCGGGGAGCTGTTTTTT

j_call: TRBJ1-4
v_call: TRBV5-1
d_call: NA
clone_size: NA
cdr3_aa: CASSPGYTNEKLFF
cdr3_nt: TGCGCCAGCAGCCCAGGATATACTAATGAAAAACTGTTTTTT

j_call: TRBJ2-5
v_call: TRBV14
d_call: NA
clone_size: NA
cdr3_aa: CASSQGQGRETQYF
cdr3_nt: TGTGCCAGCAGCCAAGGGCAGGGGCGGGAGACCCAGTACTTC

j_call: TRBJ2-7
v_call: TRBV5-4
d_call: NA
clone_size: NA
cdr3_aa: CASSFGTGSSYEQYF
cdr3_nt: TGTGCCAGCAGCTTTGGAACAGGGAGCTCCTACGAGCAGTACTTC

j_call: TRBJ2-1
v_call: TRBV28
d_call: TRBD2
clone_size: NA
cdr3_aa: CASSSSEGKSAGGNNEQFF
cdr3_nt: TGTGCCAGCAGCTCCAGCGAGGGTAAGTCAGCGGGAGGCAACAATGAGCAGTTCTTC

j_call: TRBJ2-7
v_call: TRBV4-1
d_call: TRBD2
clone_size: NA
cdr3_aa: CASSQGLAREQYF
cdr3_nt: TGCGCCAGCAGCCAGGGACTAGCGAGGGAGCAGTACTTC

j_call: TRBJ2-1
v_call: TRBV7-7
d_call: TRBD2
clone_size: NA
cdr3_aa: CASSLRGSPYNEQFF
cdr3_nt: TGTGCTAGCAGCTTGCGCGGGAGCCCCTACAATGAGCAGTTCTTC

j_call: TRBJ2-5
v_call: TRBV10-2
d_call: NA
clone_size: NA
cdr3_aa: CASSEETEETQYF
cdr3_nt: TGCGCCAGCAGTGAGGAGACAGAAGAGACCCAGTACTTC

j_call: TRBJ2-2
v_call: TRBV10-3
d_call: TRBD1
clone_size: NA
cdr3_aa: CARPGQGYTGELFF
cdr3_nt: TGTGCCAGGCCGGGACAGGGTTACACCGGGGAGCTGTTTTTT

j_call: TRBJ2-2
v_call: TRBV18
d_call: NA
clone_size: NA
cdr3_aa: CASLAPGVNTGELFF
cdr3_nt: TGTGCCAGCCTCGCGCCAGGGGTGAACACCGGGGAGCTGTTTTTT

j_call: TRBJ1-2
v_call: TRBV2
d_call: TRBD1
clone_size: NA
cdr3_aa: CASSAGTGGLGYGYTF
cdr3_nt: TGTGCCAGCAGTGCTGGGACAGGGGGGCTGGGCTATGGCTACACCTTC

j_call: TRBJ2-4
v_call: TRBV18
d_call: NA
clone_size: NA
cdr3_aa: CASSPRSGGAKNIQYF
cdr3_nt: TGTGCCAGCTCACCACGGTCAGGGGGGGCCAAAAACATTCAGTACTTC

j_call: TRBJ1-1
v_call: TRBV29-1
d_call: NA
clone_size: few
cdr3_aa: CSVEHWGQTTEAFF
cdr3_nt: TGCAGCGTCGAGCACTGGGGACAAACCACTGAAGCTTTCTTT

j_call: TRBJ1-2
v_call: TRBV29-1
d_call: TRBD1
clone_size: NA
cdr3_aa: CSVGQGNGYTF
cdr3_nt: TGCAGCGTTGGACAGGGTAATGGCTACACCTTC

j_call: TRBJ1-4
v_call: TRBV5-1
d_call: NA
clone_size: NA
cdr3_aa: CASSLEAGPDEKLFF
cdr3_nt: TGCGCCAGCAGCTTGGAGGCGGGACCGGATGAAAAACTGTTTTTT

j_call: TRBJ2-7
v_call: TRBV5-4
d_call: TRBD1
clone_size: NA
cdr3_aa: CASSPKETGDNEQYF
cdr3_nt: TGTGCCAGCAGCCCTAAGGAGACAGGGGACAACGAGCAGTACTTC

j_call: TRBJ2-3
v_call: TRBV4-3
d_call: TRBD2
clone_size: once
cdr3_aa: CASSQDPTRLASTDTQYF
cdr3_nt: TGCGCCAGCAGCCAAGATCCAACTCGACTAGCGAGCACAGATACGCAGTATTTT

j_call: TRBJ2-7
v_call: TRBV7-2
d_call: TRBD1
clone_size: NA
cdr3_aa: CASSVGPGQSYEQYF
cdr3_nt: TGTGCCAGCAGTGTGGGTCCGGGACAGAGCTACGAGCAGTACTTC

j_call: TRBJ1-3
v_call: TRBV19
d_call: NA
clone_size: few
cdr3_aa: CASSTRGNTIYF
cdr3_nt: TGTGCCAGTAGTACCCGGGGAAACACCATATATTTT

j_call: TRBJ2-3
v_call: TRBV18
d_call: TRBD1
clone_size: NA
cdr3_aa: CASSPQDRVSFTDTQYF
cdr3_nt: TGTGCCAGCTCACCCCAGGACAGGGTATCCTTCACAGATACGCAGTATTTT

j_call: TRBJ1-1
v_call: TRBV4-3
d_call: TRBD1
clone_size: NA
cdr3_aa: CASSQGQGYMNTEAFF
cdr3_nt: TGCGCCAGCAGCCAAGGACAGGGCTACATGAACACTGAAGCTTTCTTT

j_call: TRBJ2-2
v_call: TRBV7-2
d_call: NA
clone_size: once
cdr3_aa: CASSPSGMHTGELFF
cdr3_nt: TGTGCCAGCAGCCCATCCGGGATGCACACCGGGGAGCTGTTTTTT

j_call: TRBJ2-1
v_call: TRBV12-5
d_call: TRBD2
clone_size: NA
cdr3_aa: CASGLSSGSHSYNEQFF
cdr3_nt: TGTGCTAGTGGATTATCTAGCGGGAGCCACTCCTACAATGAGCAGTTCTTC

j_call: TRBJ2-2
v_call: TRBV19
d_call: NA
clone_size: NA
cdr3_aa: CASSMTTPSNTGELFF
cdr3_nt: TGTGCCAGTAGTATGACTACCCCCTCGAACACCGGGGAGCTGTTTTTT

j_call: TRBJ1-2
v_call: TRBV7-6
d_call: NA
clone_size: NA
cdr3_aa: CASSPQPDSVYGYTF
cdr3_nt: TGTGCCAGCAGCCCCCAACCCGACAGCGTCTATGGCTACACCTTC

j_call: TRBJ1-3
v_call: TRBV7-3
d_call: NA
clone_size: NA
cdr3_aa: CASQQDSGNTIYF
cdr3_nt: TGTGCCAGCCAGCAGGACTCTGGAAACACCATATATTTT

j_call: TRBJ2-1
v_call: TRBV29-1
d_call: TRBD2
clone_size: NA
cdr3_aa: CSVGGERENNEQFF
cdr3_nt: TGCAGCGTAGGCGGGGAGCGGGAGAACAATGAGCAGTTCTTC

j_call: TRBJ2-3
v_call: TRBV11-2
d_call: TRBD2
clone_size: NA
cdr3_aa: CASSLVSLSGSPSTDTQYF
cdr3_nt: TGTGCCAGCAGCTTAGTCTCCCTTAGCGGGAGCCCAAGCACAGATACGCAGTATTTT

j_call: TRBJ2-4
v_call: TRBV10-3
d_call: TRBD2
clone_size: NA
cdr3_aa: CAIGLAENIQYF
cdr3_nt: TGTGCCATCGGACTAGCGGAAAACATTCAGTACTTC

j_call: TRBJ1-5
v_call: TRBV27
d_call: NA
clone_size: NA
cdr3_aa: CASSPRLRSLGSNQPQHF
cdr3_nt: TGTGCCAGCAGTCCCCGCCTCAGGTCGCTGGGTAGCAATCAGCCCCAGCATTTT

j_call: TRBJ2-1
v_call: TRBV23-1
d_call: TRBD1
clone_size: NA
cdr3_aa: CASSQPNRGREISGEQFF
cdr3_nt: TGCGCCAGCAGTCAGCCCAACAGGGGGCGAGAGATTTCAGGTGAGCAGTTCTTC

j_call: TRBJ2-7
v_call: TRBV7-2
d_call: TRBD2
clone_size: NA
cdr3_aa: CASRSTSGGEEQYF
cdr3_nt: TGTGCCAGCAGATCGACTAGCGGGGGAGAGGAGCAGTACTTC

j_call: TRBJ1-2
v_call: TRBV7-9
d_call: TRBD1
clone_size: NA
cdr3_aa: CASSSGTGSDYTF
cdr3_nt: TGTGCCAGCAGCTCTGGGACAGGGAGTGACTACACCTTC